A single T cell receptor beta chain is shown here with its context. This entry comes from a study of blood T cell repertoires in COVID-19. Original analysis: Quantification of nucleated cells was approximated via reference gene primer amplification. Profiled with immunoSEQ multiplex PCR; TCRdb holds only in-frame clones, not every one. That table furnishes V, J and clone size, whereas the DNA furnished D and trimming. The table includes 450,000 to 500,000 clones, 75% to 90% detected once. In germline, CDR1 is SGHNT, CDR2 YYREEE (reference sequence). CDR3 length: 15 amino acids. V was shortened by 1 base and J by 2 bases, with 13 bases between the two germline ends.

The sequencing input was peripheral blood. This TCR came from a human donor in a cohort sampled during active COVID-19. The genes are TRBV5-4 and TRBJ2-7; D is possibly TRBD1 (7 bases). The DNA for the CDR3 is TGTGCCAGCAGCTTGTCGGCAGGGGGGACCTACGAGCAGTACTTC. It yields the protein CASSLSAGGTYEQYF.